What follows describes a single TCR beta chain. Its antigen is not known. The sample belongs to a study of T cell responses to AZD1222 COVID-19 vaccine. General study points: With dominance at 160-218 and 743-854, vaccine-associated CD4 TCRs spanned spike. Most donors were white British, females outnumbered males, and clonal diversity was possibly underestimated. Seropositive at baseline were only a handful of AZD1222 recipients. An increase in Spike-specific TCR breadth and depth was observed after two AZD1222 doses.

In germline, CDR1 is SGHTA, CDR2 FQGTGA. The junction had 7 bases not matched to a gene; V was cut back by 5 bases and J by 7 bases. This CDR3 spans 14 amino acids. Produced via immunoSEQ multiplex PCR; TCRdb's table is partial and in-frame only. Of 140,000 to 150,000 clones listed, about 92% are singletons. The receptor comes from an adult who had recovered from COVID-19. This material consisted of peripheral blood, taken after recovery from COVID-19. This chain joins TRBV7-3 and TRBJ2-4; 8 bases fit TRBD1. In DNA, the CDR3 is TGTGCCAGCAGCCCCGGACAGGGTGAGAACATTCAGTACTTC. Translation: CASSPGQGENIQYF. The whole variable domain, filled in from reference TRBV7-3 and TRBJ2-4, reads GAGVSQTPSNKVTEKGKYVELRCDPISGHTALYWYRQSLGQGPEFLIYFQGTGAADDSGLPNDRFFAVRPEGSVSTLKIQRTERGDSAVYLCASSPGQGENIQYFGAGTRLSVL.